These 15 T cell receptor beta chains were all obtained from the same sample, sequenced in a study of T-cell reconstitution after alpha-beta-depleted transplantation in children. Unique molecular identifiers were built into the TCRbeta library. One entry per CDR3 protein results from TCRdb running MiXCR on the PCR reads. Among around 500,000 distinct CDR3 sequences listed, under 15% were seen once. The sample consisted of PBMCs from the stem cell graft donor, taken from the stem cell graft. The receptors were gathered from a human donor who donated a stem cell graft to a child with combined immunodeficiency.

Here the CDR3 DNA reads TGCAGTGCTAGAGAGGGGGGTGGGGAAGCTTTCTTT. It translates to CSAREGGGEAFF. The chain carries TRBV20-1 and TRBJ1-1; TRBD1 might be the D (5 bases). CDR1 is DFQATT, CDR2 SNEGSKA, per germline (reference sequence). With 0 bases removed from V and 8 bases from J, the gap between germline ends came to 10 bases. This CDR3 contains 12 residues.

The gene calls are TRBV7-9 and TRBJ1-5; TRBD1 agrees at 7 bases. The germline CDR1 and CDR2 sequences are SEHNR and FQNEAQ (reference sequence). This CDR3 is 16 amino acids long. The J segment lost 2 bases and the V segment lost 4 bases, leaving 8 bases of the junction unmatched. DNA for the CDR3: TGTGCCAGCAGCTCCTACAGGGGAGGCGGCAATCAGCCCCAGCATTTT. Its translation: CASSSYRGGGNQPQHF.

This chain connects TRBV6-2 or TRBV6-3 to TRBJ1-5; D is possibly TRBD1 (6 bases). Between the trimmed V and J ends, which lost 7 bases and 4 bases, there was a span of 17 bases. Looked up from germline, CDR1 is MNHEY and CDR2 is SVGEGT. The CDR3 is 15 amino acids. The CDR3, as DNA: TGTGCCAGCAACCCTACAGGGTCTCGTAATCAGCCCCAGCATTTT. Translating it yields CASNPTGSRNQPQHF.

The chain carries TRBV14 and TRBJ1-2; D remains unclear. This CDR3 comprises 13 residues. The V gene's germline CDR1 is SGHDN and CDR2 FVKESK. The V gene lost 0 bases and the J gene lost 3 bases, with 5 bases spanning the gap. The CDR3 nucleotides are TGTGCCAGCAGCCAAGAGGAGTACTATGGCTACACCTTC. Amino acid sequence: CASSQEEYYGYTF.

J is TRBJ2-7 and V is TRBV20-1, with D tentatively TRBD1 or TRBD2 (6 bases each). V was shortened by 3 bases and J by 7 bases, with 19 bases between the two germline ends. The germline V gene has CDR1 DFQATT and CDR2 SNEGSKA (reference sequence). CDR3 length: 14 amino acids. The CDR3 sequence: CSARRTGPEGEQYF. The CDR3 DNA sequence: TGCAGTGCTAGGAGAACAGGGCCGGAGGGGGAGCAGTACTTC.

The chain uses TRBV6-2 or TRBV6-3 and TRBJ1-1, with no clear D. V lost 7 bases, J lost 4 bases, and 16 bases lay in between. The germline V gene encodes CDR1 MNHEY and CDR2 SVGEGT. The CDR3 consists of 14 residues. The CDR3 here is CASTEHRAVTEAFF. CDR3 nucleotides: TGTGCCAGCACCGAACACCGAGCCGTCACTGAAGCTTTCTTT.

This clonotype was detected many times. The rearrangement uses TRBV4-3 and TRBJ2-2; no reliable D call. Germline V gene sequence: CDR1 LGHNA, CDR2 YSLEER. The CDR3 has 14 amino acids. V lost 1 base and J 6 bases, leaving 9 bases between the germline ends. CDR3 bases: TGCGCCAGCAGCCAAGTTTCACGGGCCGGGGAGCTGTTTTTT. The encoded protein is CASSQVSRAGELFF.

Of note for this clonotype: Because it lacks the conserved phenylalanine or tryptophan at the end, this CDR3 is likely a read error. J is TRBJ1-2 and V is TRBV20-1, with 8 bases that match TRBD1. The CDR3 runs to 13 residues. V was pared by 1 base and J by 7 bases, with 5 bases of the junction left unmatched. Germline lookup yields CDR1 DFQATT and CDR2 SNEGSKA (reference sequence). CDR3 region: CSARVAGGLGYTC. The DNA of the CDR3 is TGCAGTGCTAGAGTGGCAGGGGGCCTTGGCTACACCTGC.

This clonotype was detected ten times or more. The CDR3 region is CSVGQGDTEQFF. The CDR3 region has the DNA TGCAGCGTTGGTCAGGGGGATACTGAGCAGTTCTTC. This sequence joins TRBV29-1 and TRBJ2-1, with 7 bases aligning to TRBD1. Unmatched junction bases numbered 6, after V lost 4 bases and J lost 9 bases. CDR3 size: 12 residues. Germline CDR1 reads SQVTM; CDR2 reads ANQGSEA.

This clonotype came up a few times. The chain joins TRBV5-1 to TRBJ2-3, with D maybe TRBD1 (6 bases). The CDR3 totals 15 residues. CDR1 and CDR2 (germline): SGHRS, YFSETQ. V shed 1 base and J shed 3 bases, with 12 bases lying between them. CDR3 sequence: CASSLPGAGTDTQYF. In DNA, the CDR3 is TGCGCCAGCAGCTTGCCAGGGGCTGGGACAGATACGCAGTATTTT.

There are many counts of this clonotype. V is TRBV12-5 and J is TRBJ1-5; no clear D gene. V gave up 1 base and J gave up 6 bases, with 1 base separating them. The CDR3 consists of 11 residues. Germline V gene data show CDR1 as LGHNT and CDR2 as FRNRAP. DNA of the CDR3: TGTGCTAGTGGTTTGGGTCAGCCCCAGCATTTT. Protein sequence: CASGLGQPQHF.

There are many counts of this clonotype. The chain has TRBV11-2 and TRBJ2-1; weak D call: TRBD1 (6 bases). V lost 4 bases to trimming and J lost 0 bases, with 10 bases between them. Germline V gene sequence: CDR1 SGHAT, CDR2 FQNNGV. The CDR3 covers 15 residues. CDR3 nucleotides: TGTGCCAGCAGCTACCAGGACAGCTCCTACAATGAGCAGTTCTTC. It codes for CASSYQDSSYNEQFF.

This clonotype was seen only a few times. The chain has TRBV7-2 and TRBJ2-1, with 9 bases matching TRBD2. The CDR3 runs 14 residues. Germline CDR1 reads SGHTA; CDR2 reads FQGNSA. V gave up 5 bases and J gave up 6 bases; unmatched junction bases: 5. CDR3 nucleotide sequence: TGTGCCAGCAGCCACCCGGGACTAGCCAATGAGCAGTTCTTC. The encoded protein is CASSHPGLANEQFF. Filled out from reference TRBV7-2 and TRBJ2-1, the complete variable domain reads GAGVSQSPSNKVTEKGKDVELRCDPISGHTALYWYRQSLGQGLEFLIYFQGNSAPDKSGLPSDRFSAERTGGSVSTLTIQRTQQEDSAVYLCASSHPGLANEQFFGPGTRLTVL.

This clonotype was recorded a few times. J is TRBJ2-1 and V is TRBV6-2 or TRBV6-3, with a possible D match to TRBD1 (6 bases). There are 13 residues in the CDR3. Per germline, CDR1 MNHEY and CDR2 SVGEGT. V was cut by 4 bases and J by 7 bases, with 11 bases left in between. The CDR3 DNA reads TGTGCCAGCAGTTTTAACAGGGTTAATGAGCAGTTCTTC. It codes for CASSFNRVNEQFF.

This sequence joins TRBV5-1 and TRBJ2-5; D ambiguous. In germline, CDR1 is SGHRS, CDR2 YFSETQ. CDR3 size: 14 residues. Trimming removed 1 base at V and 3 bases at J, with 10 bases between. The CDR3 region is CASSLRRTEETQYF. The DNA of the CDR3 is TGCGCCAGCAGCTTGCGGCGGACGGAAGAGACCCAGTACTTC.